The 20 T cell receptor beta chains in this list originate from one sample, sequenced in a study of blood T cell repertoires in COVID-19. TCRdb keeps only in-frame clones here, not all; method: immunoSEQ multiplex PCR. The sample includes a few hundred thousand clones, 88% of them seen just once. Specimen: PBMCs or T cells enriched from blood (not recorded which). All receptors come from a man between 25 and 39 years old who had recovered from COVID-19.

Only one count was recorded for this clone. This rearrangement joins TRBV6-1 to TRBJ1-2; 8 nucleotides agree with TRBD1. The CDR3 sequence is 16 residues long. The V segment lost 2 bases and the J segment 1 base; nucleotides outside the gene matches: 6. Germline-derived CDR1 and CDR2 are MNHNS and SASEGT. The CDR3 protein is CASSERRTGRNYGYTF. The CDR3 DNA follows: TGTGCCAGCAGTGAAAGGAGGACAGGGCGTAACTATGGCTACACCTTC.

V gene TRBV7-9 combines with J gene TRBJ1-1, with 7 bases identical to TRBD1. Germline V gene lookup returns CDR1 SEHNR and CDR2 FQNEAQ (reference sequence). The CDR3 sequence is 15 residues long. The ends lost 5 bases at V and 1 base at J; junction bases unmatched: 7. CDR3 bases: TGTGCCAGCAGCGCAGGGGGTGTGGGGAACACTGAAGCTTTCTTT. This sequence encodes CASSAGGVGNTEAFF.

This clone is a singleton in its sample. The chain employs TRBV7-9 and TRBJ1-6; D uncertain. Germline V CDR1 and CDR2: SEHNR, FQNEAQ (reference sequence). The CDR3 runs to 14 residues. V dropped 8 bases and J dropped 7 bases, with 15 bases sitting between them. CDR3 residues: CASDAWAENSPLHF. In DNA form, the CDR3 reads TGTGCCAGCGACGCCTGGGCAGAGAATTCACCCCTCCACTTT.

In its sample, this clone was seen once. This chain connects TRBV10-3 to TRBJ1-6, with a weak D call TRBD1 (5 bases). The CDR3 consists of 15 residues. Germline CDR1 reads ENHRY; CDR2 reads SYGVKD. Trimming shortened V by 6 bases and J by 5 bases, and 14 bases separated the two germline ends. The CDR3 sequence is CAIRGGTVNNSPLHF. The CDR3, as DNA: TGTGCCATCAGGGGGGGAACGGTAAATAATTCACCCCTCCACTTT.

This clone was picked up one time. The rearrangement uses TRBV29-1 and TRBJ2-5; 9 nucleotides match TRBD1. V shed 4 bases and J 2 bases; nucleotides not matched to a gene: 2. The CDR3 is made up of 13 amino acids. Germline CDR1 SQVTM, CDR2 ANQGSEA. This CDR3 is CSVVGTGQETQYF. CDR3 coding DNA: TGCAGCGTTGTGGGGACAGGGCAAGAGACCCAGTACTTC. The entire variable domain, with the rest obtained from reference TRBV29-1 and TRBJ2-5, is as follows: SAVISQKPSRDICQRGTSLTIQCQVDSQVTMMFWYRQQPGQSLTLIATANQGSEATYESGFVIDKFPISRPNLTFSTLTVSNMSPEDSSIYLCSVVGTGQETQYFGPGTRLLVL.

The chain employs TRBV10-3 and TRBJ1-5; D not resolved. Per germline, CDR1 ENHRY and CDR2 SYGVKD. V lost 6 bases, J lost 0 bases, and 9 bases lay in between. CDR3 length equals 14 residues. CDR3 region: CAIRAEYSNQPQHF. The DNA of the CDR3 is TGTGCCATCAGGGCAGAATATAGCAATCAGCCCCAGCATTTT.

The chain recombines TRBV10-1 with TRBJ2-3; no firm D call. CDR1 is WNHNN and CDR2 is SYGVQD in the germline V gene (reference sequence). The V and J ends lost 6 bases and 6 bases respectively, with 10 bases between them. The CDR3 runs 12 residues. Written as DNA, the CDR3 is TGCGCCAGCAGCACCAGTTCTGATACGCAGTATTTT. Its translation is CASSTSSDTQYF.

This chain joins TRBV30 and TRBJ1-5; 8 nucleotides align to TRBD1. The CDR3 consists of 12 residues. The trim removed 7 bases at V and 4 bases at J, leaving 3 bases unmatched. Germline V lookup: CDR1 GTSNPN, CDR2 SVGIG (reference sequence). The CDR3 sequence: CASRTGNQPQHF. The CDR3 DNA is TGTGCCTCACGGACAGGGAATCAGCCCCAGCATTTT.

This rearrangement joins TRBV28 to TRBJ1-5, with D maybe TRBD1 (5 bases). CDR1 and CDR2 from the germline V gene are MDHEN and SYDVKM. CDR3 length: 14 residues. V dropped 9 bases and J dropped 3 bases, with 15 bases sitting between them. For the CDR3, the DNA is TGTGCCAGTAACAGAGACAGCCTCAATCAGCCCCAGCATTTT. Amino acids: CASNRDSLNQPQHF.

The V and J genes are TRBV27 and TRBJ2-7; D might be TRBD1 (6 bases). V lost 6 bases to trimming and J lost 4 bases, with 19 bases between them. The CDR3 extends over 15 amino acids. Germline V gene sequence: CDR1 MNHEY, CDR2 SMNVEV (reference sequence). The CDR3, as DNA: TGTGCCAGCAGACTACAGGGTATAGGTATATACGAGCAGTACTTC. This gives the protein CASRLQGIGIYEQYF.

The gene calls are TRBV21-1 and TRBJ2-1; the table's D call of TRBD1 was not tested on the DNA. TRBV21-1 is listed as a pseudogene. The CDR3 is 16 amino acids. CDR3 amino acids: CASSKAGQFSYNEQFF. DNA for the CDR3: TGTGCCAGCAGCAAAGCGGGACAGTTCTCCTACAATGAGCAGTTCTTC.

The chain employs TRBV27 and TRBJ2-5, with D maybe TRBD1 (6 bases). The ends were cut back, 5 bases at V and 4 bases at J, with 14 bases in the middle. The length of the CDR3 is 14 residues. Germline CDR1 and CDR2: MNHEY and SMNVEV (reference sequence). The CDR3 DNA follows: TGTGCCAGCAGTCCAGTCAGGGGTAGAGAGACCCAGTACTTC. It translates to CASSPVRGRETQYF.

V and J are TRBV5-4 and TRBJ2-3, with TRBD2 matching over 16 bases. There are 19 residues in the CDR3. V trimming: 4 bases; J trimming: 2 bases; junction bases outside the gene matches: 10. Per the germline V gene, CDR1 is SGHNT and CDR2 is YYREEE (reference sequence). In nucleotides, the CDR3 is TGTGCCAGCAGCCGGGGACTAGCGGGGGGGCAGGTAAACACAGATACGCAGTATTTT. This codes for CASSRGLAGGQVNTDTQYF.

This clone came up once. CDR3 region: CASSLVDNSPLHF. The CDR3 DNA reads as TGTGCCAGCAGCCTAGTCGATAATTCACCCCTCCACTTT. This chain uses TRBV3-1 (or the pseudogene TRBV3-2) with TRBJ1-6; D call uncertain. Deletions cut 4 bases from V and 5 bases from J, with 6 bases between. The CDR3 sequence is 13 residues long. In germline, CDR1 is LGHDT, CDR2 YNNKEL (reference sequence).

The chain couples TRBV19 to TRBJ1-1; D is unclear. CDR3 length: 15 residues. Germline CDR1 is LNHDA and CDR2 is SQIVND (reference sequence). V was shortened by 4 bases and J by 2 bases, with 14 bases between the two germline ends. CDR3 residues: CASSTTGGINTEAFF. For the CDR3, the DNA is TGTGCCAGTAGTACTACGGGAGGAATCAACACTGAAGCTTTCTTT. Drawing the rest from reference TRBV19 and TRBJ1-1, the complete variable domain is DGGITQSPKYLFRKEGQNVTLSCEQNLNHDAMYWYRQDPGQGLRLIYYSQIVNDFQKGDIAEGYSVSREKKESFPLTVTSAQKNPTAFYLCASSTTGGINTEAFFGQGTRLTVV.

This clone was picked up one time. The genes are TRBV2 and TRBJ2-7; D uncertain. The CDR3 has 14 residues. V was trimmed by 4 bases and J by 2 bases, leaving 12 bases between them. The germline gives CDR1 SNHLY, CDR2 FYNNEI. CDR3 coding DNA: TGTGCCAGCAGTGGCGATGGGCTAACCTACGAGCAGTACTTC. Protein: CASSGDGLTYEQYF.

The chain has TRBV5-1 and TRBJ1-5, with 12 bases aligning to TRBD1. The CDR3 length is 15 residues. V was clipped by 4 bases and J by 15 bases; unmatched bases: 14. Germline-derived CDR1 and CDR2 are SGHRS and YFSETQ. CDR3 amino acids: CASSQDGTGGTVLHF. The CDR3 nucleotides read TGCGCCAGCAGCCAGGACGGGACAGGGGGCACGGTATTGCATTTT.

The V call is TRBV19, the J call TRBJ2-7; 9 bases fit TRBD2. Germline assignment: CDR1 LNHDA and CDR2 SQIVND (reference sequence). CDR3 length: 14 amino acids. After removal of 8 bases from V and 0 bases from J, the junction contained 5 bases not matched to a gene. This CDR3 reads CASRKRGASYEQYF. Here the CDR3 DNA reads TGTGCCAGTCGGAAGCGGGGGGCCTCCTACGAGCAGTACTTC.

The chain links TRBV4-1 to TRBJ2-2; 10 nucleotides agree with TRBD2. The germline V gene has CDR1 MGHRA and CDR2 YSYEKL. This CDR3 region has 17 residues. J lost 5 bases, V lost 3 bases, and 9 bases had no gene match. The CDR3 DNA reads as TGCGCCAGCAGCCATTTCAGCGGGGGGGCCAGAACCGGGGAGCTGTTTTTT. It yields the protein CASSHFSGGARTGELFF.

The chain uses TRBV27 and TRBJ1-5, with 10 bases identical to TRBD1. The trim removed 6 bases at V and 4 bases at J, leaving 6 bases unmatched. Looked up from germline, CDR1 is MNHEY and CDR2 is SMNVEV (reference sequence). There are 15 residues in the CDR3. This CDR3 reads CASRPEGQGNQPQHF. The CDR3 coding sequence is TGTGCCAGCAGGCCCGAGGGACAGGGGAATCAGCCCCAGCATTTT.